The 23 T cell receptor beta chains presented below share a single source sample, sequenced in a study of long-term antiretroviral therapy in people with HIV. This was the immunoSEQ v3.0 assay at survey level. The data were produced by immunoSEQ multiplex PCR, yet TCRdb's version contains in-frame clones alone and is incomplete. The sample yields 13,000 or so clones, 80% seen once. The sample in question was unsorted PBMCs, obtained 3.2 years before starting antiretroviral therapy. The source is a man aged 35-49 years with HIV.

V gene TRBV10-3 combines with J gene TRBJ2-7, with D maybe TRBD2 (6 bases). CDR1 is ENHRY, CDR2 SYGVKD, per germline. The ends were cut back, 0 bases at V and 2 bases at J, with 20 bases in the middle. The CDR3 extends over 18 amino acids. CDR3 sequence reads: CAISESPGMGGPTYEQYF. CDR3 DNA sequence: TGTGCCATCAGTGAGTCTCCCGGAATGGGGGGACCCACCTACGAGCAGTACTTC.

The J gene is TRBJ1-1, the V gene TRBV2; TRBD1 might be the D (5 bases). This CDR3 comprises 16 residues. V lost 3 bases to trimming and J lost 3 bases, with 17 bases between them. Germline CDR1 reads SNHLY; CDR2 reads FYNNEI. As DNA, the CDR3 is TGTGCCAGCAGTGACTTGGGGCAGAGTCGGGACACTGAAGCTTTCTTT. Amino acid sequence: CASSDLGQSRDTEAFF.

The CDR3 coding sequence is TGCGCCAGCAGCCGCTTACAGGGGCAGGTGAGGGAGCAGTACTTC. This gives the protein CASSRLQGQVREQYF. The chain employs TRBV4-1 and TRBJ2-7; 7 bases match TRBD1. J lost 7 bases, V lost 4 bases, and 13 bases had no gene match. The CDR3 extends over 15 amino acids. Germline values: CDR1 MGHRA, CDR2 YSYEKL.

The V gene is TRBV28, the J gene TRBJ2-7; D gene uncertain. The CDR3 is 15 residues long. Germline loops: CDR1 MDHEN, CDR2 SYDVKM. V was shortened by 5 bases and J by 2 bases, with 16 bases between the two germline ends. The CDR3 spells CASSLLRYTTYEQYF. In DNA form, the CDR3 reads TGTGCCAGCAGTCTACTCAGGTACACCACCTACGAGCAGTACTTC.

The chain is built from TRBV6-1 and TRBJ1-2; no clear D. Per germline, CDR1 MNHNS and CDR2 SASEGT. CDR3 length: 15 amino acids. V was trimmed by 2 bases and J by 1 base, leaving 11 bases between them. The CDR3 region has the DNA TGTGCCAGCAGTGAACAAGCGGGGTTTAACTATGGCTACACCTTC. Translated: CASSEQAGFNYGYTF.

The J gene is TRBJ1-1, the V gene TRBV9; D is undetermined. Trimming took off 3 bases at V and 1 base at J, with 10 bases between the two ends. Germline values: CDR1 SGDLS, CDR2 YYNGEE. The CDR3 sequence is 14 residues long. For the CDR3, the DNA is TGTGCCAGCAGCGCAGGACTCCAGAACACTGAAGCTTTCTTT. Amino acid sequence: CASSAGLQNTEAFF. The entire variable domain, with the rest obtained from reference TRBV9 and TRBJ1-1, is as follows: DSGVTQTPKHLITATGQRVTLRCSPRSGDLSVYWYQQSLDQGLQFLIQYYNGEERAKGNILERFSAQQFPDLHSELNLSSLELGDSALYFCASSAGLQNTEAFFGQGTRLTVV.

This clone was recorded only once. The rearrangement uses TRBV5-1 and TRBJ2-1, with TRBD2 matching over 9 bases. The J segment lost 6 bases and the V segment lost 4 bases, leaving 11 bases of the junction unmatched. Germline CDR1 SGHRS, CDR2 YFSETQ. The CDR3 runs to 16 residues. CDR3 bases: TGCGCCAGCAGCCCCCAGACTAGCGGTGGTGGCAATGAGCAGTTCTTC. This codes for CASSPQTSGGGNEQFF.

The V gene is TRBV4-1, the J gene TRBJ1-6, with 7 bases matching TRBD1. The CDR3 extends over 14 amino acids. V was clipped by 3 bases and J by 4 bases; unmatched bases: 0. The germline CDR1 and CDR2 sequences are MGHRA and YSYEKL. CDR3 protein: CASSQGQYNSPLHF. DNA for the CDR3: TGCGCCAGCAGCCAGGGACAGTATAATTCACCCCTCCACTTT.

The V call is TRBV6-6, the J call TRBJ2-7; 11 positions match TRBD2. The CDR3 runs to 15 residues. The ends lost 4 bases at V and 2 bases at J; junction bases unmatched: 4. The germline V gene has CDR1 MNHNY and CDR2 SVGAGI (reference sequence). This CDR3 reads CASSLGTSGTYEQYF. As DNA, the CDR3 is TGTGCCAGCAGTTTGGGGACTAGCGGTACCTACGAGCAGTACTTC.

The rearrangement uses TRBV25-1 and TRBJ1-1; 7 bases are shared with TRBD1. CDR3 size: 13 residues. After removal of 9 bases from V and 4 bases from J, the junction contained 8 bases not matched to a gene. Germline lookup yields CDR1 MGHDK and CDR2 SYGVNS. CDR3 loop: CASRTQGSTEAFF. The CDR3 DNA reads as TGTGCCAGTCGCACACAGGGGTCCACTGAAGCTTTCTTT.

This rearrangement joins TRBV30 to TRBJ1-2; unclear D gene. Looked up from germline, CDR1 is GTSNPN and CDR2 is SVGIG (reference sequence). V was cut by 0 bases and J by 1 base, with 12 bases left in between. The CDR3 extends over 15 amino acids. The CDR3 DNA follows: TGTGCCTGGAGTGTAGGGTGGGGTCTTAACTATGGCTACACCTTC. Its translation is CAWSVGWGLNYGYTF.

The V call is TRBV4-2, the J call TRBJ2-7, with D tentatively TRBD1 (6 bases). The CDR3 contains 18 residues. With 0 bases removed from V and 3 bases from J, the gap between germline ends came to 21 bases. Germline V CDR1 and CDR2: LGHNA, YNFKEQ. The CDR3 loop is CASSQDRGRQAHFYEQYF. The CDR3 coding sequence is TGTGCCAGCAGCCAAGATCGGGGAAGACAGGCGCATTTCTACGAGCAGTACTTC.

CDR3 DNA sequence: TGTGCCAGCTCACCAGGACGGAACACTGAAGCTTTCTTT. Its translation: CASSPGRNTEAFF. The genes are TRBV18 and TRBJ1-1; D remains unclear. In germline, CDR1 is KGHSH, CDR2 LQKENI. V lost 2 bases and J 1 base, leaving 5 bases between the germline ends. The CDR3 is made up of 13 amino acids.

This clone is medium-sized within its sample. The chain carries TRBV5-5 and TRBJ1-1, with unresolved D. Germline values: CDR1 SGHKS, CDR2 YYEKEE (reference sequence). V was trimmed by 0 bases and J by 1 base, leaving 10 bases between them. The CDR3 spans 15 residues. For the CDR3, the DNA is TGTGCCAGCAGCTTGGCCGCGTCACCGAACACTGAAGCTTTCTTT. Translated, it gives CASSLAASPNTEAFF.

The chain uses TRBV9 and TRBJ1-5; D perhaps matches TRBD1 (6 bases). The germline CDR1 and CDR2 sequences are SGDLS and YYNGEE. V lost 3 bases and J 2 bases, leaving 9 bases between the germline ends. The CDR3 consists of 14 residues. CDR3 amino acids: CASSADSGNQPQHF. The CDR3 DNA sequence: TGTGCCAGCAGCGCGGACAGTGGCAATCAGCCCCAGCATTTT.

The chain recombines TRBV30 with TRBJ1-5, with D perhaps TRBD1 (5 bases). This CDR3 region has 13 residues. Trimming took 3 bases from V and 5 from J, leaving 11 bases between them. CDR1 and CDR2 from the germline V gene are GTSNPN and SVGIG (reference sequence). CDR3 sequence: CAWSEGPYQPQHF. The CDR3 DNA reads TGTGCCTGGAGCGAGGGGCCCTATCAGCCCCAGCATTTT.

The table lists this clone with a count of one. This sequence joins TRBV5-5 and TRBJ2-7; tentatively, D is TRBD1 (5 bases). This CDR3 comprises 14 residues. From germline, CDR1 is SGHKS and CDR2 YYEKEE (reference sequence). The germline V and J ends were trimmed by 0 bases and 1 base, with 8 bases remaining between them. The CDR3 loop reads CASSLARASYEQYF. CDR3 bases: TGTGCCAGCAGCTTGGCCAGGGCTTCCTACGAGCAGTACTTC.

This clone was picked up a small number of times. The CDR3 is CASSLGQVNTEAFF. The CDR3 coding sequence is TGTGCCAGCAGCTTAGGACAGGTGAACACTGAAGCTTTCTTT. The J gene is TRBJ1-1, the V gene TRBV7-9; D is possibly TRBD1 (6 bases). CDR1 is SEHNR and CDR2 is FQNEAQ in the germline V gene (reference sequence). This CDR3 spans 14 amino acids. The V end lost 1 base, the J end lost 0 bases, and 6 bases lay between the germline ends.

CDR3 residues: CASSLGGWDSQSSGANVLTF. In DNA form, the CDR3 reads TGTGCCAGCAGCTTAGGAGGGTGGGACAGCCAGAGCTCTGGGGCCAACGTCCTGACTTTC. The chain links TRBV11-3 to TRBJ2-6; 7 nucleotides agree with TRBD1. Germline lookup yields CDR1 SGHNT and CDR2 YENEEA. The CDR3 consists of 20 residues. J gave up 0 bases and V 1 base, and 12 bases lay outside the gene matches.

The genes are TRBV19 and TRBJ1-2; 9 bases are a match to TRBD1. Germline CDR1 and CDR2: LNHDA and SQIVND (reference sequence). The CDR3 extends over 15 amino acids. After removal of 1 base from V and 4 bases from J, the junction contained 4 bases not matched to a gene. CDR3 in DNA: TGTGCCAGTAGTATAGTTGGGACAGGGTCCTATGGCTACACCTTC. Translating gives CASSIVGTGSYGYTF. The full variable domain, completed using reference TRBV19 and TRBJ1-2, is DGGITQSPKYLFRKEGQNVTLSCEQNLNHDAMYWYRQDPGQGLRLIYYSQIVNDFQKGDIAEGYSVSREKKESFPLTVTSAQKNPTAFYLCASSIVGTGSYGYTFGSGTRLTVV.

The chain is built from TRBV15 and TRBJ2-5, with 9 bases aligning to TRBD1. The CDR3 is 17 residues long. The V gene end was trimmed by 3 bases and the J gene end by 5 bases; junction bases not matched to a gene: 13. Germline loops: CDR1 LNHNV, CDR2 YYDKDF (reference sequence). CDR3 bases: TGTGCCACCAGCAGTGATTCCGGGACAGGGCCTGGGGAGACCCAGTACTTC. It yields the protein CATSSDSGTGPGETQYF.

The chain's CDR3 is CAISAPDRGSDTQYF. Written as DNA, the CDR3 is TGTGCCATCAGTGCGCCGGACAGGGGTTCAGATACGCAGTATTTT. This rearrangement joins TRBV10-3 to TRBJ2-3, with 9 bases identical to TRBD1. J gave up 4 bases and V 4 bases, and 6 bases lay outside the gene matches. The CDR3 is 15 residues long. Germline assignment: CDR1 ENHRY and CDR2 SYGVKD.

This clone is medium-sized. The chain employs TRBV13 and TRBJ1-6; the D gene is possibly TRBD1 (5 bases). The V end lost 4 bases, the J end lost 9 bases, and 7 bases lay between the germline ends. The length of the CDR3 is 12 residues. Germline loops: CDR1 PRHDT, CDR2 FYEKMQ (reference sequence). The CDR3 sequence is CASSSDTSPLHF. CDR3 sequence (DNA): TGTGCCAGCAGCTCGGACACTTCACCCCTCCACTTT.